This T cell receptor (beta chain) appears in the sequencing data of a study of cytomegalovirus exposure and HLA in healthy donors. Regarding the study as a whole: Follow-up analysis found HLA locus-dependent TCR association rates, highest for DRB1 and lowest for HLA-C. A later analysis found that most CMV-associated TCR beta chains appeared HLA-restricted. Most TCR sequences proved rare, with some public TCRs found in many donors. Most TCR beta V segments were productive about 90% or about 30% of the time in an earlier analysis.

With respect to this clone: Its antigen is unidentified.

Researchers ran the PCR with 60 Vbeta and 13 Jbeta primers. TCRdb's copy holds only in-frame clones and misses some; the assay was immunoSEQ multiplex PCR. The sample records about 110,000 clones, around 73% being singletons. The CDR3 has 15 residues. Trimming at V came to 2 bases and at J to 0 bases, leaving 3 bases not matched to a gene. Germline V gene lookup returns CDR1 MNHEY and CDR2 SMNVEV (reference sequence). The chain employs TRBV27 and TRBJ1-1; 7 nucleotides align to TRBD1. The clonotype was recovered from a man aged 40-50 years in good health and CMV-seronegative. The sequenced material came from PBMCs. The CDR3 DNA sequence: TGTGCCAGCAGTTTAGAGGGGGCGATGAACACTGAAGCTTTCTTT. Residues: CASSLEGAMNTEAFF.